This T cell receptor (beta chain) was found in a study of STAT5B mutations in CD4+ large granular lymphocyte leukemia. The study's findings and limits: Patient CD4-sorted repertoires stayed more clonal than healthy ones after leukemic-clone removal. Main leukemic clonotypes were patient-specific, but about 25% appeared at low frequency elsewhere. TRBV06-family usage was enriched in top patient clones (8/27) versus controls (2/35). Data were not HLA-matched across samples.

Generated by immunoSEQ multiplex PCR, the TCRdb table keeps only in-frame clones and is missing some. The repertoire includes about 25,000 clones, under 90% of them detected once, and 0.25% to 0.35% sits in the top ten. This clone was recorded once. Its antigen remains unknown. The CDR3 loop spans 13 amino acids. The V end lost 2 bases, the J end lost 6 bases, and 9 bases lay between the germline ends. Germline loops: CDR1 KGHSH, CDR2 LQKENI. The genes are TRBV18 and TRBJ2-3, with D hard to call. Sequences were obtained from CD4+ T cells from blood buffy coats. The source of this sequence is a human donor in good health. CDR3 loop: CASSPSIADTQYF. The DNA of the CDR3 is TGTGCCAGCTCACCATCAATCGCGGATACGCAGTATTTT. The whole variable domain, filled in from reference TRBV18 and TRBJ2-3, reads NAGVMQNPRHLVRRRGQEARLRCSPMKGHSHVYWYRQLPEEGLKFMVYLQKENIIDESGMPKERFSAEFPKEGPSILRIQQVVRGDSAAYFCASSPSIADTQYFGPGTRLTVL.